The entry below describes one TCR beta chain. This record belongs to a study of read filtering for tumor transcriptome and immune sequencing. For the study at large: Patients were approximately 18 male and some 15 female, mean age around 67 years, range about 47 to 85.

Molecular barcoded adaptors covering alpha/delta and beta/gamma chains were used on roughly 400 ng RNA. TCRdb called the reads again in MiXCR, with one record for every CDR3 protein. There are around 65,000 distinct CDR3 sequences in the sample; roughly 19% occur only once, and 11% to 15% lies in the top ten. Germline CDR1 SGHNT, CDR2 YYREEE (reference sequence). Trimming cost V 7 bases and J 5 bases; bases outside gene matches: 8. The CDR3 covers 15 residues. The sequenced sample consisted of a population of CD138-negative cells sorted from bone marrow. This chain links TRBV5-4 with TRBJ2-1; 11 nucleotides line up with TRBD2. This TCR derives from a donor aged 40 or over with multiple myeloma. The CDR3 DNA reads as TGTGCCAGCTCCATTAGCGGGAGGGCCGACAATGAGCAGTTCTTC. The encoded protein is CASSISGRADNEQFF. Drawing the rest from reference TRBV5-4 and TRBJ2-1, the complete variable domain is ETGVTQSPTHLIKTRGQQVTLRCSSQSGHNTVSWYQQALGQGPQFIFQYYREEENGRGNFPPRFSGLQFPNYSSELNVNALELDDSALYLCASSISGRADNEQFFGPGTRLTVL.